The rows below give T cell receptor beta chains drawn from one sample of a study of T cell responses to AZD1222 COVID-19 vaccine. Some clones are missing from TCRdb's copy, which holds only in-frame ones; the method was immunoSEQ multiplex PCR. The sample lists fewer than 150,000 clones, around 93% occurring once. Sequenced material: peripheral blood, taken 28 days after the second AZD1222 dose. The receptors were gathered from an adult who received the AZD1222 COVID-19 vaccine. Each CDR3 is given with its conserved first and last residue. The D gene is left open where the match is weak. Expanded clones are given a class, and other clones once, few, many or no size at all.

d_call	v_call	clone_size	j_call	cdr3_aa	cdr3_nt
-	TRBV5-8	-	TRBJ1-6	CASSLDPQGDYNSPLHF	TGTGCCAGCAGCCTGGACCCCCAGGGAGACTATAATTCACCCCTCCACTTT
-	TRBV5-1	-	TRBJ1-2	CASSLLGADSGYTF	TGCGCCAGCAGCCTCCTAGGGGCAGATAGTGGCTACACCTTC
-	TRBV11-2	-	TRBJ2-2	CASRIPGEGTGELFF	TGTGCCAGCAGAATCCCGGGAGAAGGTACCGGGGAGCTGTTTTTT
-	TRBV7-2	-	TRBJ1-2	CASSLRTYGYTF	TGTGCCAGCAGCTTGAGAACGTATGGCTACACCTTC
-	TRBV4-1	-	TRBJ1-1	CASSQGPWGYTEAFF	TGCGCCAGCAGCCAAGGGCCTTGGGGTTACACTGAAGCTTTCTTT
TRBD1	TRBV19	-	TRBJ1-1	CASSSRTGGSTEAFF	TGTGCCAGTAGTTCACGGACAGGAGGGAGCACTGAAGCTTTCTTT
TRBD1	TRBV7-9	once	TRBJ2-1	CASSVGQGNYNEQFF	TGTGCCAGCAGCGTCGGACAGGGAAACTACAATGAGCAGTTCTTC
-	TRBV7-3	-	TRBJ2-3	CASSLTGSVGDTQYF	TGTGCCAGCAGCTTAACAGGGAGTGTGGGAGATACGCAGTATTTT
TRBD1	TRBV5-6	-	TRBJ2-5	CASSSTGVWETQYF	TGTGCCAGCAGCTCCACAGGGGTGTGGGAGACCCAGTACTTC
TRBD1	TRBV5-1	-	TRBJ1-1	CASSIGGQRGTEAFF	TGCGCCAGCAGCATCGGGGGACAGAGGGGCACTGAAGCTTTCTTT
-	TRBV6-6	once	TRBJ1-6	CASAEGSSPLHF	TGTGCCAGCGCGGAGGGAAGTTCACCCCTCCACTTT
-	TRBV24-1	-	TRBJ2-7	CATSEGAKYEQYF	TGTGCCACCAGTGAGGGGGCGAAATACGAGCAGTACTTC
TRBD1	TRBV2	few	TRBJ2-5	CASSAPGQQTQYF	TGTGCCAGCAGCGCCCCGGGACAGCAGACCCAGTACTTC
-	TRBV29-1	-	TRBJ2-2	CSARKGELFF	TGCAGCGCCAGAAAGGGGGAGCTGTTTTTT
-	TRBV18	-	TRBJ2-5	CASSPPGQETQYF	TGTGCCAGCTCACCACCGGGTCAAGAGACCCAGTACTTC
TRBD1	TRBV20-1	-	TRBJ1-2	CKTGFGYTF	TGCAAGACAGGGTTTGGCTACACCTTC
TRBD1	TRBV7-9	-	TRBJ1-5	CASMRTGGGGQPQHF	TGTGCCAGCATGCGAACAGGGGGGGGCGGTCAGCCCCAGCATTTT
-	TRBV15	-	TRBJ2-5	CATSSPGHGETQYF	TGTGCCACCAGCAGTCCGGGTCATGGGGAGACCCAGTACTTC
-	TRBV14	-	TRBJ1-5	CASSPRWWYSNQPQHF	TGTGCCAGCAGCCCTCGTTGGTGGTATAGCAATCAGCCCCAGCATTTT
TRBD1	TRBV2	-	TRBJ1-5	CASRGQGAQPQHF	TGTGCCAGCAGGGGACAGGGGGCCCAGCCCCAGCATTTT
-	TRBV28	-	TRBJ1-2	CASSSYPSDGYTF	TGTGCCAGCAGTTCATACCCCTCGGATGGCTACACCTTC
TRBD1	TRBV28	-	TRBJ1-1	CASRTGGTNEAFF	TGTGCCAGCAGAACAGGGGGAACGAATGAAGCTTTCTTT
-	TRBV9	-	TRBJ1-1	CASSLEASGASEAFF	TGTGCCAGCAGCCTTGAAGCATCGGGGGCGTCTGAAGCTTTCTTT
-	TRBV3-1/TRBV3-2	-	TRBJ2-7	CASSQGLNYEQYF	TGTGCCAGCAGCCAAGGACTGAACTACGAGCAGTACTTC
-	TRBV3-1/TRBV3-2	few	TRBJ2-7	CASSQTSYEQYF	TGTGCCAGCAGCCAAACCTCCTACGAGCAGTACTTC
-	TRBV7-8	-	TRBJ1-2	CASSLVDRTGYTF	TGTGCCAGCAGCCTTGTGGACAGAACGGGCTACACCTTC
-	TRBV29-1	-	TRBJ1-4	CSVSSEWGEKLFF	TGCAGCGTCTCGAGTGAGTGGGGTGAAAAACTGTTTTTT
-	TRBV11-1	-	TRBJ1-2	CASSPAGQSYGYTF	TGTGCCAGCAGCCCCGCGGGCCAGAGCTATGGCTACACCTTC
-	TRBV19	-	TRBJ1-6	CASSGVFGRLSSYNSPLHF	TGTGCCAGTAGTGGTGTTTTTGGAAGACTTAGCTCCTATAATTCACCCCTCCACTTT
-	TRBV28	-	TRBJ1-2	CASSLPNNGVSTF	TGTGCCAGCAGTTTGCCTAATAATGGGGTATCCACCTTC
-	TRBV15	-	TRBJ2-5	CATSGSKTVFQETQYF	TGTGCCACCAGCGGATCAAAAACAGTATTTCAAGAGACCCAGTACTTC
-	TRBV7-9	-	TRBJ1-2	CASSLGTVYGYTF	TGTGCCAGCAGCTTAGGGACAGTTTATGGCTACACCTTC
-	TRBV7-3	-	TRBJ1-1	CASSTGTVNTEAFF	TGTGCCAGCAGCACGGGGACCGTGAACACTGAAGCTTTCTTT
-	TRBV6-5	-	TRBJ1-1	CASRASGVGNTEAFF	TGTGCCAGCAGAGCATCAGGGGTCGGGAACACTGAAGCTTTCTTT
-	TRBV6-2/TRBV6-3	-	TRBJ1-2	CASSRGYGYTF	TGTGCCAGCAGCCGTGGCTATGGCTACACCTTC
-	TRBV28	-	TRBJ2-7	CAIRRGSSYEQYF	TGTGCCATCCGCAGGGGCTCCTCCTACGAGCAGTACTTC
-	TRBV6-5	-	TRBJ1-6	CASSYSTRVGSPLHF	TGTGCCAGCAGTTACTCGACCAGGGTCGGTTCACCCCTCCACTTT
-	TRBV3-1/TRBV3-2	-	TRBJ1-2	CASSQGQGVGYGYTF	TGTGCCAGCAGCCAAGGTCAAGGGGTAGGCTATGGCTACACCTTC
-	TRBV4-1	-	TRBJ2-5	CASSLQGRGKETQYF	TGCGCCAGCAGCCTCCAGGGGAGGGGAAAAGAGACCCAGTACTTC
-	TRBV14	-	TRBJ1-2	CASSQGGFYGYTF	TGTGCCAGCAGCCAAGGGGGTTTTTATGGCTACACCTTC
TRBD2	TRBV11-3	-	TRBJ2-1	CASSLSGGLSYNEQFF	TGTGCCAGCAGCTTAAGCGGGGGGCTCTCCTACAATGAGCAGTTCTTC
-	TRBV4-3	few	TRBJ2-6	CASSQEQGSGANVLTF	TGCGCCAGCAGCCAAGAGCAGGGCTCTGGGGCCAACGTCCTGACTTTC
-	TRBV3-1/TRBV3-2	-	TRBJ1-3	CASSQVRMSGNTIYF	TGTGCCAGCAGCCAGGTCCGGATGTCGGGAAACACCATATATTTT
-	TRBV11-2	-	TRBJ1-2	CASSRLRVYGYTF	TGTGCCAGCAGCCGATTAAGGGTCTATGGCTACACCTTC
-	TRBV11-3	few	TRBJ1-2	CASSRVGVRGYTF	TGTGCCAGCAGCCGGGTCGGGGTTCGAGGCTACACCTTC
-	TRBV7-9	-	TRBJ1-2	CASSVRDNYGYTF	TGTGCCAGCAGCGTACGGGATAACTATGGCTACACCTTC
TRBD1	TRBV5-1	-	TRBJ2-5	CASSDGQGVGETQYF	TGCGCCAGCAGCGATGGACAGGGCGTGGGAGAGACCCAGTACTTC
-	TRBV18	-	TRBJ1-1	CASSPLGLNTEAFF	TGTGCCAGCTCACCTCTGGGATTGAACACTGAAGCTTTCTTT
-	TRBV4-1	few	TRBJ1-5	CASSQGPRGTNQPQHF	TGCGCCAGCAGCCAAGGTCCAAGGGGAACCAATCAGCCCCAGCATTTT
TRBD2	TRBV7-3	-	TRBJ2-1	CASSTSGSSYNEQFF	TGTGCCAGCAGTACTAGCGGGAGCTCCTACAATGAGCAGTTCTTC
-	TRBV18	-	TRBJ2-3	CASSPVVGRDTQYF	TGTGCCAGCTCACCAGTTGTGGGAAGAGATACGCAGTATTTT
TRBD1	TRBV28	-	TRBJ2-7	CASSLDSDGTGDEQYF	TGTGCCAGCAGTTTAGATAGTGATGGGACAGGGGACGAGCAGTACTTC
TRBD1	TRBV6-4	-	TRBJ2-3	CASSGTGGTDTQYF	TGTGCCAGCAGTGGGACAGGGGGCACAGATACGCAGTATTTT
-	TRBV13	-	TRBJ2-1	CASSSPGREQFF	TGTGCCAGCAGCTCCCCGGGACGTGAGCAGTTCTTC
-	TRBV6-1	-	TRBJ1-2	CASSEQGRSYTF	TGTGCCAGCAGTGAACAGGGTAGGAGCTACACCTTC
TRBD1	TRBV18	-	TRBJ1-2	CASSQGQLRDGYTF	TGTGCCAGCTCACAGGGACAGTTACGGGATGGCTACACCTTC
TRBD1	TRBV10-3	once	TRBJ2-2	CAIRGTGRNTGELFF	TGTGCCATCAGAGGGACAGGCAGAAACACCGGGGAGCTGTTTTTT
-	TRBV2	-	TRBJ2-4	CASRIGAGSIQYF	TGTGCCAGCAGGATCGGGGCGGGAAGCATTCAGTACTTC